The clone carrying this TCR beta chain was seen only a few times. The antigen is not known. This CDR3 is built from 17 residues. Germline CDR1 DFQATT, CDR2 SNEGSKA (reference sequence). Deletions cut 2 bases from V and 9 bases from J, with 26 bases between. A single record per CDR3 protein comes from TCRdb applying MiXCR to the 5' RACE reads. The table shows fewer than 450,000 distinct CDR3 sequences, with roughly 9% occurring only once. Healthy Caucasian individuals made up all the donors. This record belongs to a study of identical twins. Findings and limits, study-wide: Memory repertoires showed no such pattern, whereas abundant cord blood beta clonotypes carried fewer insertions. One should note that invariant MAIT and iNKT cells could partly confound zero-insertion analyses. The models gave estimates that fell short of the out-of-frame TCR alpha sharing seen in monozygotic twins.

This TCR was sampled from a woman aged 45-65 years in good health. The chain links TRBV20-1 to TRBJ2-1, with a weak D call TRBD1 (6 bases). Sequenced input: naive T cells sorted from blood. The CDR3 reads CSARPRYRGREVGEQFF. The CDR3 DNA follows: TGCAGTGCTAGACCCCGCTATAGGGGGAGAGAGGTTGGTGAGCAGTTCTTC.